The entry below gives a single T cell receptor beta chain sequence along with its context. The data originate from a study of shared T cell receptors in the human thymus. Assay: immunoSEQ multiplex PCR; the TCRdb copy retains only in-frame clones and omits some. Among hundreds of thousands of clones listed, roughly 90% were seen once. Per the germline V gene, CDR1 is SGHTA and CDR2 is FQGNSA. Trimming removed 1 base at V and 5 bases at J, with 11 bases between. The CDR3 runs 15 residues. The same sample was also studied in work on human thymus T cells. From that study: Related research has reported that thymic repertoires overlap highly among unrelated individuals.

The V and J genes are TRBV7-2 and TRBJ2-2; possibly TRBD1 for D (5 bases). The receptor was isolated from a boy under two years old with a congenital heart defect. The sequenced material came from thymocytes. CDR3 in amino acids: CASSLVGASTGELFF. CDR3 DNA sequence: TGTGCCAGCAGCTTAGTAGGGGCCTCAACCGGGGAGCTGTTTTTT.